This entry lists 20 T cell receptor beta chains sequenced from one sample in a study of CD8 T cells in ankylosing spondylitis. MiXCR was run by TCRdb on the 5' RACE reads, yielding one entry per CDR3 protein. Of approximately 100,000 distinct CDR3 sequences listed, approximately 25% are singletons. Sequenced material: synovial fluid, either unsorted or a sorted T cell fraction (not recorded which). All receptors derive from a male donor with ankylosing spondylitis.

The chain employs TRBV7-8 and TRBJ1-1; D uncertain. The V gene lost 1 base and the J gene lost 0 bases, with 9 bases spanning the gap. The CDR3 has 15 amino acids. CDR1 and CDR2 (germline): SGHVS, FQNEAQ. CDR3 region: CASSLEMTLNTEAFF. CDR3 bases: TGTGCCAGCAGCTTAGAAATGACACTGAACACTGAAGCTTTCTTT.

This rearrangement joins TRBV7-2 to TRBJ1-5; unclear D gene. CDR3 length: 12 residues. The V end lost 5 bases, the J end lost 4 bases, and 6 bases lay between the germline ends. The V gene's germline CDR1 is SGHTA and CDR2 FQGNSA. The chain's CDR3 is CASSDGNQPQHF. CDR3 DNA: TGTGCCAGCAGCGACGGAAATCAGCCCCAGCATTTT.

The chain has TRBV29-1 and TRBJ2-2; the D gene is possibly TRBD1 (6 bases). The V gene's germline CDR1 is SQVTM and CDR2 ANQGSEA. The CDR3 has 14 residues. The V and J ends lost 1 base and 1 base respectively, with 7 bases between them. CDR3 DNA sequence: TGCAGCGTTGAAGGGACAGTGAACACCGGGGAGCTGTTTTTT. Translation gives CSVEGTVNTGELFF.

The V call is TRBV10-2, the J call TRBJ1-1; possible D gene TRBD1, 5 bases. Germline CDR1 WSHSY, CDR2 SAAADI. The CDR3 is 13 residues long. Trimming took off 4 bases at V and 5 bases at J, with 11 bases between the two ends. CDR3 region: CASSVLGGTEAFF. CDR3 coding DNA: TGCGCCAGCAGTGTATTGGGGGGAACTGAAGCTTTCTTT.

This clonotype has ten or more counts. The V gene is TRBV7-8, the J gene TRBJ2-7, with a possible D match to TRBD2 (5 bases). This CDR3 region has 13 residues. Germline CDR1 reads SGHVS; CDR2 reads FQNEAQ. Trimming took 5 bases from V and 7 from J, leaving 15 bases between them. The chain's CDR3 is CASSPGIYREQYV. In nucleotides, the CDR3 is TGTGCCAGCAGCCCCGGGATATATAGGGAGCAGTACGTC.

The chain joins TRBV5-1 to TRBJ2-1; 12 bases align to TRBD2. V trimming: 3 bases; J trimming: 7 bases; junction bases outside the gene matches: 5. Germline V gene lookup returns CDR1 SGHRS and CDR2 YFSETQ. The CDR3 covers 15 residues. The CDR3 protein is CASSSLTSGSNEQFF. The CDR3 region has the DNA TGCGCCAGCAGCTCCCTGACTAGCGGGAGTAATGAGCAGTTCTTC.

The chain links TRBV20-1 to TRBJ2-2, with D possibly matching TRBD1 (5 bases). V gave up 3 bases and J gave up 6 bases, with 11 bases separating them. CDR3 length: 13 amino acids. The germline V gene has CDR1 DFQATT and CDR2 SNEGSKA (reference sequence). The CDR3 spells CSARGPPPGELFF. In nucleotides, the CDR3 is TGCAGTGCTAGGGGGCCGCCCCCCGGGGAGCTGTTTTTT.

V and J are TRBV5-6 and TRBJ2-3, with D unclear. The CDR3 consists of 16 residues. Trimming pared 4 bases from V and 2 bases from J, leaving 17 bases between. CDR1 is SGHDT and CDR2 is YYEEEE in the germline V gene. This CDR3 is CASSPWEGVNTDTQYF. Written as DNA, the CDR3 is TGTGCCAGCAGCCCCTGGGAAGGCGTAAACACAGATACGCAGTATTTT.

The sample holds a few counts of this clonotype. This chain joins TRBV12-3 or TRBV12-4 and TRBJ2-1; D is perhaps TRBD1 (6 bases). V was trimmed by 5 bases and J by 7 bases, leaving 24 bases between them. CDR3 length: 17 amino acids. CDR3 coding DNA: TGTGCCAGCAGTAGGACCCAGACAGGTAGGGCCCTAAATGAGCAGTTCTTC. It is translated as CASSRTQTGRALNEQFF.

A single count supports this clonotype. Here the CDR3 reads CASSFTGQGPGNTIYF. The CDR3 DNA reads as TGTGCCAGCAGCTTTACCGGACAGGGACCTGGAAACACCATATATTTT. The rearrangement joins TRBV7-9 to TRBJ1-3, with TRBD1 matching 8 bases. J gave up 2 bases and V 3 bases, and 6 bases lay outside the gene matches. The CDR3 runs to 16 residues. Germline lookup yields CDR1 SEHNR and CDR2 FQNEAQ (reference sequence). Full variable domain (missing parts from reference TRBV7-9 and TRBJ1-3): DTGVSQNPRHKITKRGQNVTFRCDPISEHNRLYWYRQTLGQGPEFLTYFQNEAQLEKSRLLSDRFSAERPKGSFSTLEIQRTEQGDSAMYLCASSFTGQGPGNTIYFGEGSWLTVV.

The V gene is TRBV12-3 or TRBV12-4, the J gene TRBJ1-1; the D is unclear. The CDR3 contains 13 residues. V was cut by 3 bases and J by 7 bases, with 12 bases left in between. CDR3 in amino acids: CASSFKGLGEAFF. The CDR3 bases are TGTGCCAGCAGTTTCAAGGGTTTGGGTGAAGCTTTCTTT.

This clonotype was seen a handful of times. J is TRBJ2-2 and V is TRBV7-2, with D possibly being TRBD2 (6 bases). The CDR3 sequence is 14 residues long. Germline V gives CDR1 SGHTA, CDR2 FQGNSA. V lost 2 bases and J 4 bases, leaving 8 bases between the germline ends. The CDR3: CASSLLGGTGELFF. The CDR3, as DNA: TGTGCCAGCAGCTTACTGGGGGGCACCGGGGAGCTGTTTTTT.

This clonotype was seen a few times. The chain joins TRBV20-1 to TRBJ2-4; the match to TRBD1 covers 7 bases. Per the germline V gene, CDR1 is DFQATT and CDR2 is SNEGSKA (reference sequence). V dropped 3 bases and J dropped 7; count of bases not matched to a gene: 15. The CDR3 loop spans 16 amino acids. CDR3 bases: TGCAGTGCTAGTGATGTCGGTGGCAGGGGGTGGAACATTCAGTACTTC. Protein: CSASDVGGRGWNIQYF.

This clonotype was observed many times. The chain couples TRBV20-1 to TRBJ2-7, with TRBD2 matching over 7 bases. V lost 1 base, J lost 5 bases, and 5 bases stayed unmatched. This CDR3 is built from 13 residues. Germline V gene data show CDR1 as DFQATT and CDR2 as SNEGSKA (reference sequence). The chain's CDR3 is CSARAPTSNEQYV. The CDR3 DNA follows: TGCAGTGCTAGAGCACCGACTAGCAACGAGCAGTACGTC.

J is TRBJ2-1 and V is TRBV27; 8 bases are a match to TRBD1. The CDR3 runs to 13 residues. The germline V gene has CDR1 MNHEY and CDR2 SMNVEV (reference sequence). J lost 8 bases, V lost 6 bases, and 6 bases had no gene match. The CDR3 region has the DNA TGTGCCAGCAGACAAGACAGGGGAGATGAGCAGTTCTTC. Translation: CASRQDRGDEQFF.

This clonotype was observed a handful of times. The CDR3 region is CASSQGTGGYNEQFF. Written as DNA, the CDR3 is TGCGCCAGCAGCCAAGGGACAGGGGGATACAATGAGCAGTTCTTC. This chain connects TRBV4-1 to TRBJ2-1; 10 bases align to TRBD1. The CDR3 consists of 15 residues. V shed 1 base, J shed 4 bases, and the junction held 1 base outside the gene matches. The germline V gene encodes CDR1 MGHRA and CDR2 YSYEKL.

V is TRBV5-1 and J is TRBJ2-7; 8 bases fit TRBD1. The V and J ends lost 4 bases and 2 bases, in that order; junction bases with no gene match: 5. The germline gives CDR1 SGHRS, CDR2 YFSETQ. CDR3 length: 14 residues. DNA of the CDR3: TGCGCCAGCAGCAAGGACAGGGCCACCTACGAGCAGTACTTC. This gives the protein CASSKDRATYEQYF.

This clonotype has a count of ten or more. The chain joins TRBV5-1 to TRBJ2-5; 12 nucleotides align to TRBD2. The germline gives CDR1 SGHRS, CDR2 YFSETQ. The V and J ends lost 3 bases and 5 bases, in that order; junction bases with no gene match: 11. CDR3 length: 17 amino acids. This chain's CDR3 is CASSSILAGGPEETQYF. CDR3 sequence (DNA): TGCGCCAGCAGCTCGATTCTAGCGGGAGGGCCGGAGGAGACCCAGTACTTC.

The chain links TRBV2 to TRBJ2-1; D remains ambiguous. Per germline, CDR1 SNHLY and CDR2 FYNNEI. This CDR3 comprises 11 residues. Trimming removed 4 bases at V and 7 bases at J, with 5 bases between. This CDR3 is CASSVGNEQFF. The CDR3 bases are TGTGCCAGCAGTGTGGGTAATGAGCAGTTCTTC.

This rearrangement joins TRBV7-9 to TRBJ2-7; 8 bases are a match to TRBD1. This CDR3 is 17 amino acids long. Germline V gene sequence: CDR1 SEHNR, CDR2 FQNEAQ (reference sequence). Trimming removed 5 bases from V and 1 base from J; junction bases left unmatched: 13. The CDR3 DNA is TGTGCCAGCAGCCAACGACAGGGGATCGCGGTTTCCTACGAGCAGTACTTC. This codes for CASSQRQGIAVSYEQYF. The variable domain in full, with the rest retrieved from reference TRBV7-9 and TRBJ2-7, is DTGVSQNPRHKITKRGQNVTFRCDPISEHNRLYWYRQTLGQGPEFLTYFQNEAQLEKSRLLSDRFSAERPKGSFSTLEIQRTEQGDSAMYLCASSQRQGIAVSYEQYFGPGTRLTVT.